Listed here are 16 T cell receptor beta chains from one sample, sequenced in a study of CD8 T cells in ankylosing spondylitis. Each CDR3 protein is one row after TCRdb ran MiXCR on the 5' RACE reads. This sample has under 300,000 distinct CDR3 sequences, with 10% to 13% found just once. Sequenced material: blood, either unsorted or a sorted T cell fraction (not recorded which). All receptors derive from a male donor with ankylosing spondylitis or in good health (not recorded which).

This clonotype was detected many times. The V and J genes are TRBV4-1 and TRBJ1-4; 7 bases are shared with TRBD1. Germline V gene data show CDR1 as MGHRA and CDR2 as YSYEKL. The CDR3 runs 16 residues. Trimming took 3 bases from V and 4 from J; bases not matched to a gene: 8. In DNA, the CDR3 is TGCGCCAGCAGCCAGGGGACAGTCTCGAATAATGAAAAACTGTTTTTT. Protein product: CASSQGTVSNNEKLFF.

This clonotype was seen at least ten times. The chain joins TRBV5-1 to TRBJ1-3, with D possibly matching TRBD1 (6 bases). This CDR3 has 16 amino acids. CDR1 and CDR2 (germline): SGHRS, YFSETQ. V was pared by 0 bases and J by 2 bases, with 12 bases between. The CDR3 reads CASSLGTGNAGNTIYF. The CDR3 DNA reads as TGCGCCAGCAGCTTGGGAACAGGGAACGCTGGAAACACCATATATTTT.

This clonotype appeared many times. The gene calls are TRBV21-1 and TRBJ1-5; TRBD1, the table's D call, was not compared with the DNA. TRBV21-1 counts as a pseudogene. This CDR3 is 17 amino acids long. CDR3 in DNA: TGTGCCAGCAGCAAAGCTCAGGACAGGGTGGGGAATCAGCCCCAGCATTTT. Its translation is CASSKAQDRVGNQPQHF.

At least ten counts were recorded for this clonotype. This chain joins TRBV5-1 and TRBJ1-2; D is undetermined. This CDR3 region has 13 residues. Germline assignment: CDR1 SGHRS and CDR2 YFSETQ. The V gene lost 5 bases and the J gene lost 4 bases, with 12 bases spanning the gap. The CDR3 here is CASRPDSSYGYTF. DNA of the CDR3: TGCGCCAGCAGGCCGGACTCGTCCTATGGCTACACCTTC.

This clonotype was detected ten times or more. The V and J genes are TRBV12-3 or TRBV12-4 and TRBJ2-1; D possibly corresponds to TRBD2 (6 bases). The CDR3 totals 15 residues. V was clipped by 6 bases and J by 4 bases, with 16 bases between them. For the CDR3, the DNA is TGTGCCAGCAGCCAGAGCGGGTTTTTTTACAATGAGCAGTTCTTC. It is translated as CASSQSGFFYNEQFF.

This chain uses TRBV3-1 with TRBJ2-7, with D unresolved. The CDR3 totals 13 residues. The V and J ends lost 0 bases and 8 bases respectively, with 11 bases between them. Germline V gives CDR1 LGHDT, CDR2 YNNKEL (reference sequence). The CDR3 nucleotides read TGTGCCAGCAGCCAAGATCTGAGTTCCCAGCAGTACTTC. This gives the protein CASSQDLSSQQYF.

This chain joins TRBV10-3 and TRBJ2-3; no definite D call. There are 13 residues in the CDR3. Germline CDR1 reads ENHRY; CDR2 reads SYGVKD. V was pared by 8 bases and J by 6 bases, with 15 bases between. This CDR3 is CAISEGDRDTQYF. The CDR3 region has the DNA TGTGCCATCTCAGAAGGAGATCGTGATACGCAGTATTTT.

This clonotype was observed many times. This chain links TRBV20-1 with TRBJ2-1; D call uncertain. V was clipped by 2 bases and J by 6 bases, with 8 bases between them. CDR1 DFQATT and CDR2 SNEGSKA come from the germline V gene (reference sequence). The CDR3 totals 12 residues. CDR3 DNA: TGCAGTGCTAGACCTAGATCCAATGAGCAGTTCTTC. Amino acid sequence: CSARPRSNEQFF.

This clonotype was counted ten times or more. The chain links TRBV5-1 to TRBJ1-6; TRBD1 aligns across 10 bases. The CDR3 runs to 17 residues. Losses at the gene ends were 4 bases for V and 6 bases for J; bases not matched to a gene: 10. Germline CDR1 reads SGHRS; CDR2 reads YFSETQ. CDR3: CASSAPGQGIVNSPLHF. Here the CDR3 DNA reads TGCGCCAGCAGCGCTCCGGGACAGGGGATTGTTAATTCACCCCTCCACTTT.

This clonotype appeared many times. The CDR3 loop reads CASSSQAGQGRNYEQYF. The CDR3 DNA sequence: TGTGCCAGCAGCTCTCAGGCGGGACAGGGGCGAAATTACGAGCAGTACTTC. The chain carries TRBV7-9 and TRBJ2-7, with 10 bases matching TRBD1. V lost 4 bases to trimming and J lost 4 bases; unmatched junction nucleotides: 13. Germline V CDR1 and CDR2: SEHNR, FQNEAQ (reference sequence). The CDR3 covers 17 residues.

This clonotype has a count of ten or more. The chain recombines TRBV20-1 with TRBJ2-1; 8 bases match TRBD2. From germline, CDR1 is DFQATT and CDR2 SNEGSKA (reference sequence). The CDR3 has 15 amino acids. The trim removed 5 bases at V and 16 bases at J, leaving 22 bases unmatched. CDR3 coding DNA: TGCAGTGCTTGGAACAGGACTCTAGCGGGTCTAGCAAAATTCTTC. Its translation: CSAWNRTLAGLAKFF.

This clonotype was counted many times. This chain uses TRBV5-5 with TRBJ2-5; D is tentatively TRBD1 or TRBD2 (5 bases each). Per the germline V gene, CDR1 is SGHKS and CDR2 is YYEKEE (reference sequence). V gave up 2 bases and J gave up 5 bases, with 13 bases separating them. The CDR3 loop spans 14 amino acids. CDR3 sequence reads: CASSLSGLGETQYF. CDR3 coding DNA: TGTGCCAGCAGCTTATCGGGGCTGGGGGAGACCCAGTACTTC.

In its sample, this clonotype was seen many times. The chain couples TRBV18 to TRBJ2-7; D call uncertain. Trimming removed 6 bases at V and 2 bases at J, with 14 bases between. From germline, CDR1 is KGHSH and CDR2 LQKENI. The length of the CDR3 is 14 residues. In DNA form, the CDR3 reads TGTGCCAGCTCCCTGTTGACGGGTCCCTACGAGCAGTACTTC. Its protein is CASSLLTGPYEQYF. The whole variable domain, filled in from reference TRBV18 and TRBJ2-7, reads NAGVMQNPRHLVRRRGQEARLRCSPMKGHSHVYWYRQLPEEGLKFMVYLQKENIIDESGMPKERFSAEFPKEGPSILRIQQVVRGDSAAYFCASSLLTGPYEQYFGPGTRLTVT.

The chain uses TRBV2 and TRBJ1-1; TRBD1 might be the D (5 bases). V lost 8 bases and J lost 3, with 16 bases in between. From germline, CDR1 is SNHLY and CDR2 FYNNEI. This CDR3 region has 14 residues. The CDR3 sequence: CASHGGALDTEAFF. The CDR3, as DNA: TGTGCCAGCCACGGGGGTGCGTTGGACACTGAAGCTTTCTTT.

This clonotype was recorded a few times. The rearrangement uses TRBV7-2 and TRBJ2-7, with 9 bases aligning to TRBD2. CDR1 is SGHTA, CDR2 FQGNSA, per germline. The CDR3 has 15 amino acids. J gave up 1 base and V 1 base, and 2 bases lay outside the gene matches. Here the CDR3 reads CASSLEAGGSYEQYF. As DNA, the CDR3 is TGTGCCAGCAGCTTAGAAGCGGGGGGTTCCTACGAGCAGTACTTC. The whole variable domain, filled in from reference TRBV7-2 and TRBJ2-7, reads GAGVSQSPSNKVTEKGKDVELRCDPISGHTALYWYRQSLGQGLEFLIYFQGNSAPDKSGLPSDRFSAERTGGSVSTLTIQRTQQEDSAVYLCASSLEAGGSYEQYFGPGTRLTVT.

The table lists this clonotype with many counts. The gene calls are TRBV4-1 and TRBJ2-1, with unresolved D. Per the germline V gene, CDR1 is MGHRA and CDR2 is YSYEKL. V was trimmed by 2 bases and J by 0 bases, leaving 8 bases between them. CDR3 length: 15 residues. The DNA of the CDR3 is TGCGCCAGCAGCCAACCTAAGAGCTCCTACAATGAGCAGTTCTTC. It yields the protein CASSQPKSSYNEQFF.